This T cell receptor beta chain was sequenced during a study of shared clonotypes between healthy human individuals. For the study at large: Plates per donor: three CD4 naive, three CD4 memory, two CD8 naive, one CD8 memory. Study-wide points: Between a few donors, naive CD4 clonotypes were shared at a level of around 5.1%.

In the case of this clone: Antigen specificity is unknown.

The ends were cut back, 4 bases at V and 2 bases at J, with 11 bases in the middle. The CDR3 spans 13 residues. The germline V gene encodes CDR1 SQVTM and CDR2 ANQGSEA. Only CD45RO-negative cells positively selected for CCR7 counted as naive CD8 cells, so terminally differentiated effector memory CD45RA+ cells were excluded. Donors included only healthy HIV-negative adults lacking recent acute infections or vaccinations. All the donors were Caucasian adults who lived in Nashville, Tennessee. TCRdb's copy holds only in-frame clones and misses some; the assay was immunoSEQ multiplex PCR. Among fewer than 700,000 clones listed, approximately 95% were seen once.

Source material: naive CD8+ T cells sorted from blood. The sequence derives from a woman in her thirties in good health. V usage is TRBV29-1 and J usage is TRBJ1-2, with a weak D call TRBD1 (5 bases). The CDR3 sequence: CSVAPGVNYGYTF. CDR3 sequence (DNA): TGCAGCGTTGCCCCGGGGGTGAACTATGGCTACACCTTC.